What follows is one T cell receptor (beta chain) and its context. Its specificity is not known. The protocol was immunoSEQ multiplex PCR, while the TCRdb copy is restricted to in-frame clones and leaves out a portion. The sample has approximately 1.5 million clones, around 98% seen once; the top ten hold approximately 0.45%. Subsets obtained from CD4+ cells comprised CD45RA+ naive and CD45RA-negative memory cells. This CDR3 region has 15 residues. Per germline, CDR1 SGHTA and CDR2 FQGNSA. The V and J ends lost 1 base and 4 bases respectively, with 13 bases between them. The sample is drawn from a study of shared clonotypes between healthy human individuals. General observations from the study: Estimated richness was generally greater in naive than memory subsets. Sorted-subset sequencing, rarefaction showed, was incomplete despite large depth. Four donors shared about 4.5% of their naive CD4 clonotypes.

The sequenced sample was naive CD4+ T cells sorted from blood. Subset here: CD45RA+ positively selected. The TCR was taken from a man aged 25 to 45 in good health. J is TRBJ1-2 and V is TRBV7-2; D remains ambiguous. The CDR3, as DNA: TGTGCCAGCAGCTTAGGCAGGTCATCCTTCTATGGCTACACCTTC. Protein: CASSLGRSSFYGYTF.